This T cell receptor beta chain is from a study of blood T cell repertoires in COVID-19. Study background: The analysed material was cDNA or gDNA that came from T cells, B-cell-depleted T cells, or PBMCs.

V lost 0 bases to trimming and J lost 3 bases; unmatched junction nucleotides: 6. This CDR3 is 16 amino acids long. In germline, CDR1 is SGHVS, CDR2 FNYEAQ. Authors' analysis steps: Nucleated cell counts were estimated from reference gene primer amplification. The data were produced by immunoSEQ multiplex PCR, yet TCRdb's version contains in-frame clones alone and is incomplete. V, J and clone size were drawn from that table, and D and trimming were deduced from the DNA. Of roughly 260,000 clones in the sample, less than 90% are singletons; the top ten hold roughly 4%. The genes are TRBV7-6 and TRBJ1-1; TRBD1 aligns across 8 bases. This TCR was recovered from a man in his sixties who had recovered from COVID-19. The specimen was peripheral blood. The CDR3 protein is CASSLAGQGADTEAFF. In DNA form, the CDR3 reads TGTGCCAGCAGCTTAGCGGGGCAGGGGGCTGACACTGAAGCTTTCTTT. Combining the CDR3 with reference TRBV7-6 and TRBJ1-1 gives the whole variable domain GAGVSQSPRYKVTKRGQDVALRCDPISGHVSLYWYRQALGQGPEFLTYFNYEAQQDKSGLPNDRFSAERPEGSISTLTIQRTEQRDSAMYRCASSLAGQGADTEAFFGQGTRLTVV.